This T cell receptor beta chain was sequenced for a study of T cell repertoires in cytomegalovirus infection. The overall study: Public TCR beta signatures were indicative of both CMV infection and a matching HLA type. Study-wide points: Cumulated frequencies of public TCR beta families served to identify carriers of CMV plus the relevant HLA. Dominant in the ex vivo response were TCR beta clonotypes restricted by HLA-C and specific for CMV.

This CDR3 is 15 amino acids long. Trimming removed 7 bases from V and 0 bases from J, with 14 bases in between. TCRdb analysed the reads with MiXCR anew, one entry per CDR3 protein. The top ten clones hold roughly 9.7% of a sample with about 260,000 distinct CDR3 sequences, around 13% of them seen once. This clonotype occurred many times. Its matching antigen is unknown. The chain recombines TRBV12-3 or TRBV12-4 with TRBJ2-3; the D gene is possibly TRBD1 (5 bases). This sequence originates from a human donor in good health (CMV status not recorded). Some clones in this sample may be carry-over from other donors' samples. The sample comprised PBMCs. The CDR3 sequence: CASIHGQGSTDTQYF. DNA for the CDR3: TGTGCCAGCATCCATGGGCAGGGTAGCACAGATACGCAGTATTTT.